Listed here is a single TCR beta chain. Among the patients, none had received any treatment before thyroid surgery. TCRdb re-called clones from the PCR reads using MiXCR. The sample records 20,000 to 25,000 clones, roughly a sixth being singletons. The sample comes from a study of metastatic and nonmetastatic thyroid tumors. Per the germline V gene, CDR1 is GTSNPN and CDR2 is SVGIG (reference sequence). V was cut by 4 bases and J by 7 bases, with 11 bases left in between. The CDR3 length is 13 residues. This chain connects TRBV30 to TRBJ1-6, with a possible D match to TRBD1 (6 bases). Material: blood. The receptor's source is a female donor with papillary thyroid cancer or a benign thyroid nodule (not recorded which). Some clones in this sample may be carry-over from other donors' samples. The CDR3 DNA follows: TGTGCCTGGACGGGGGACACCAATTCACCCCTCCACTTT. It codes for CAWTGDTNSPLHF.